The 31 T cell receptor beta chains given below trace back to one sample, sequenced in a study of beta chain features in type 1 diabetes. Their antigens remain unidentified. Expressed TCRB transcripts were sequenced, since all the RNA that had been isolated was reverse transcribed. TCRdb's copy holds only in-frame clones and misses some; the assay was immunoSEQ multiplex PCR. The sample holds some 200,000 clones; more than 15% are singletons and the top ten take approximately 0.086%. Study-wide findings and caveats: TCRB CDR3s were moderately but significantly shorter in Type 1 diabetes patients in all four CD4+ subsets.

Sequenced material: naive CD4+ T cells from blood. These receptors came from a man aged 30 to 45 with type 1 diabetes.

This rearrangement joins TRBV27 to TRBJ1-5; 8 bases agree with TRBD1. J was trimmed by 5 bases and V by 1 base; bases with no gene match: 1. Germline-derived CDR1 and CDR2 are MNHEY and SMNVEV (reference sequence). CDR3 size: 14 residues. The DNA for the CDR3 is TGTGCCAGCAGTTTATTGACAGGGGATCAGCCCCAGCATTTT. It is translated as CASSLLTGDQPQHF.

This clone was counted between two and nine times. CDR3 nucleotide sequence: TGTGCCACCCGACAAGACCCGGTCTCTGAGCAGTACTTC. It yields the protein CATRQDPVSEQYF. The chain recombines TRBV25-1 with TRBJ2-7; D gene ambiguous. The germline gives CDR1 MGHDK, CDR2 SYGVNS. The V and J ends lost 10 bases and 7 bases respectively, with 20 bases between them. The CDR3 runs to 13 residues.

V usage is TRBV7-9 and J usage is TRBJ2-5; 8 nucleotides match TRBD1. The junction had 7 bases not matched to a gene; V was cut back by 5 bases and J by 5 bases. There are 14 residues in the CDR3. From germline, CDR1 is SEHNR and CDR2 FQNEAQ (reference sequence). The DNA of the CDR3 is TGTGCCAGCAGCACGGGACAGGTCCGGGAGACCCAGTACTTC. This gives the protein CASSTGQVRETQYF.

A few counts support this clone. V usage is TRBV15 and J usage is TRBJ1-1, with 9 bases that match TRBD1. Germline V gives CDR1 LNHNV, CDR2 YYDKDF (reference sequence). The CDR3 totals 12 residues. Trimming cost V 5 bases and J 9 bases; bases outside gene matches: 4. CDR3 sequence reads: CATSVDRGKAFF. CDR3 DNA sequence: TGTGCCACCAGCGTTGACAGGGGGAAAGCTTTCTTT. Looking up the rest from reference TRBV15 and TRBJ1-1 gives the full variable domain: DAMVIQNPRYQVTQFGKPVTLSCSQTLNHNVMYWYQQKSSQAPKLLFHYYDKDFNNEADTPDNFQSRRPNTSFCFLDIRSPGLGDTAMYLCATSVDRGKAFFGQGTRLTVV.

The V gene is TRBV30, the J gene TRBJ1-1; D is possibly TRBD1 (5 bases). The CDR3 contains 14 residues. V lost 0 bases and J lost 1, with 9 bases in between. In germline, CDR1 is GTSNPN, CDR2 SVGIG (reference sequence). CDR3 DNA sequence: TGTGCCTGGAGTGTACAGGCAGCGAACACTGAAGCTTTCTTT. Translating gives CAWSVQAANTEAFF.

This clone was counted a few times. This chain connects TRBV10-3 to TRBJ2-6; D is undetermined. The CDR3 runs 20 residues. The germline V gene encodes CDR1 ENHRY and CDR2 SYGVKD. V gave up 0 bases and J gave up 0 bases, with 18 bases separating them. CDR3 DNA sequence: TGTGCCATCAGTGAGTCAGGAGACGCAGCTATTATCTCTGGGGCCAACGTCCTGACTTTC. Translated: CAISESGDAAIISGANVLTF.

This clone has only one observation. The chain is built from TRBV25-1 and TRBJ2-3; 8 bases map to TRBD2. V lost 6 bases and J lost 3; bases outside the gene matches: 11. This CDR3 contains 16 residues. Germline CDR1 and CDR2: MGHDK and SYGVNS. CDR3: CASSPLSGIMTDTQYF. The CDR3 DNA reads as TGTGCCAGCAGCCCTCTTAGCGGGATTATGACAGATACGCAGTATTTT.

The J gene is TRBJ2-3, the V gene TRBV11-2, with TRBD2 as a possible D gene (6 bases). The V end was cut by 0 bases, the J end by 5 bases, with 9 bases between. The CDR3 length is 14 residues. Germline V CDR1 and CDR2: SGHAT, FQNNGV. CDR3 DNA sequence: TGTGCCAGCAGCTTAGAACTAGCCTTAGATACGCAGTATTTT. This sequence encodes CASSLELALDTQYF.

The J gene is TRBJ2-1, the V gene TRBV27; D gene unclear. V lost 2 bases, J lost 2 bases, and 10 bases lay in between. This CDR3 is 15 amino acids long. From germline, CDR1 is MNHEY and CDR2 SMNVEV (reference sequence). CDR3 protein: CASSLRGLTYNEQFF. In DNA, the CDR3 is TGTGCCAGCAGTTTAAGAGGATTAACCTACAATGAGCAGTTCTTC.

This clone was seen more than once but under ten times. This CDR3 reads CASSDGRAKNIQYF. DNA for the CDR3: TGTGCCAGCAGTGACGGCAGAGCCAAAAACATTCAGTACTTC. The J gene is TRBJ2-4, the V gene TRBV6-4; no reliable D call. Germline CDR1 is MRHNA and CDR2 is SNTAGT. Trimming cost V 2 bases and J 0 bases, with 5 bases left between them. CDR3 size: 14 residues.

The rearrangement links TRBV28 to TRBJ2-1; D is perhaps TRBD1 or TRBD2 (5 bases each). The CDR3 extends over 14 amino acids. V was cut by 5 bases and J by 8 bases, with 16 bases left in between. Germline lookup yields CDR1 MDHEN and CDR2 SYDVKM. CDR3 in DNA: TGTGCCAGCAGTATCATCCCCGGGACGTATGAGCAGTTCTTC. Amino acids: CASSIIPGTYEQFF.

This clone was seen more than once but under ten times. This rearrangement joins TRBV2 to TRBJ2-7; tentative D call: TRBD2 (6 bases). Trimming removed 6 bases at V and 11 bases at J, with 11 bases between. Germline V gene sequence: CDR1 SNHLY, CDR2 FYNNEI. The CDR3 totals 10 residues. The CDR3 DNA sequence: TGTGCCAGCAGGGCGGGAATGGAGTACTTC. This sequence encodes CASRAGMEYF.

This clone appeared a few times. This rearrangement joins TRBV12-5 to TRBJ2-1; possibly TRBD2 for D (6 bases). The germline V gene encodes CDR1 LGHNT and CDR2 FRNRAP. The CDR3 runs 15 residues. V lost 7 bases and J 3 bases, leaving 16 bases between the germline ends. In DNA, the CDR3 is TGTGCTAGTGCTCAGAGCACTAGCAGCTACAATGAGCAGTTCTTC. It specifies CASAQSTSSYNEQFF. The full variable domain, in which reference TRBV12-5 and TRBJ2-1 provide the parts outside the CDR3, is DARVTQTPRHKVTEMGQEVTMRCQPILGHNTVFWYRQTMMQGLELLAYFRNRAPLDDSGMPKDRFSAEMPDATLATLKIQPSEPRDSAVYFCASAQSTSSYNEQFFGPGTRLTVL.

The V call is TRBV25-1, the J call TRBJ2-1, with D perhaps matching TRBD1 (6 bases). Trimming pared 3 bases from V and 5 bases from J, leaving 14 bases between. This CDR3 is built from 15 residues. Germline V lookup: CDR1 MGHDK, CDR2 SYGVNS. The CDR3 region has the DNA TGTGCCAGCAGTGATTACTCAGGGGCCAACAATGAGCAGTTCTTC. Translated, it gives CASSDYSGANNEQFF.

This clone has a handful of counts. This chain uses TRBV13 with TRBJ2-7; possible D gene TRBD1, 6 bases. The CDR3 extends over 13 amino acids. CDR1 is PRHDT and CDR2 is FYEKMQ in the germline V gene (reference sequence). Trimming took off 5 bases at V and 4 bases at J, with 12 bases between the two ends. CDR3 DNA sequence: TGTGCCAGCAGCCCCCGGGACATATACGAGCAGTACTTC. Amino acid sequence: CASSPRDIYEQYF.

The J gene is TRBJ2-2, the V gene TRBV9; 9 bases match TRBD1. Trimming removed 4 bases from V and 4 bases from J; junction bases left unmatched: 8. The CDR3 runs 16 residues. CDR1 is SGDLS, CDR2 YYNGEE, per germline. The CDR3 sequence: CASSFRTGVITGELFF. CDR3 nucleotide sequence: TGTGCCAGCAGCTTCCGGACAGGGGTGATCACCGGGGAGCTGTTTTTT.

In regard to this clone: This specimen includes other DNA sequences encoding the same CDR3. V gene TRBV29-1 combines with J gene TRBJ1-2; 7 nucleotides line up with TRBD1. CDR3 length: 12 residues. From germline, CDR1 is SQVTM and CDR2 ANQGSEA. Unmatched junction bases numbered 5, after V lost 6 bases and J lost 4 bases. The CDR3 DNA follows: TGCAGCGTAGGTGACAGGGCCTATGGCTACACCTTC. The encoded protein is CSVGDRAYGYTF.

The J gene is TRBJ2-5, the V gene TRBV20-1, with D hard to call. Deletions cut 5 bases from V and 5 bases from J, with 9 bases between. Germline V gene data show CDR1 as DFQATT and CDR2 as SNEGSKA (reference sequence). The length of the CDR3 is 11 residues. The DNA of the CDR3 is TGCAGTGCTCCCTATGGGGAGACCCAGTACTTC. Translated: CSAPYGETQYF.

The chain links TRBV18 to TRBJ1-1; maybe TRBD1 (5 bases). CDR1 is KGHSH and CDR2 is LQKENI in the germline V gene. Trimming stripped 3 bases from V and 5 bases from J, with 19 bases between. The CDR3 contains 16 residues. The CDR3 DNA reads TGTGCCAGCTCACCCCGGGTGGGGCTGGTGGGTACTGAAGCTTTCTTT. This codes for CASSPRVGLVGTEAFF.

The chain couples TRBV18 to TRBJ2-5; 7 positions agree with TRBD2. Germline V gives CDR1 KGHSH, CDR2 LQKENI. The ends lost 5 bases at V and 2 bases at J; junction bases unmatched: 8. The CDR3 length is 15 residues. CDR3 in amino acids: CASSNERESQETQYF. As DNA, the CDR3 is TGTGCCAGCTCAAACGAGCGGGAAAGTCAAGAGACCCAGTACTTC.

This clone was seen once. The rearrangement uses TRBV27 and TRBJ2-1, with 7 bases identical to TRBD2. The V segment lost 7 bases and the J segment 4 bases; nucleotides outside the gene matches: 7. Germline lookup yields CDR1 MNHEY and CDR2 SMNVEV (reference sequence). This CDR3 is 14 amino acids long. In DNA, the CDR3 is TGTGCCAGCACCTGGACTAGTAGGTACAATGAGCAGTTCTTC. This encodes CASTWTSRYNEQFF.

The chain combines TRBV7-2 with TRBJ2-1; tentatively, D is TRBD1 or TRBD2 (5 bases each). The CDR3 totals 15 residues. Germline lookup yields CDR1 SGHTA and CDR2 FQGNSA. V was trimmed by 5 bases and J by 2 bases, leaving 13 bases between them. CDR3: CASSTMRGPYNEQFF. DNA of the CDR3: TGTGCCAGCAGCACCATGAGGGGTCCCTACAATGAGCAGTTCTTC.

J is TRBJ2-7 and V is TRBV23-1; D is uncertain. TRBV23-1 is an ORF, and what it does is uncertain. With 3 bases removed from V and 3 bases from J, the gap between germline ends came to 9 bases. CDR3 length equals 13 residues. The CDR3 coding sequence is TGCGCCAGCAGTCAGCCGGGCCACTACGAGCAGTACTTC. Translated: CASSQPGHYEQYF.

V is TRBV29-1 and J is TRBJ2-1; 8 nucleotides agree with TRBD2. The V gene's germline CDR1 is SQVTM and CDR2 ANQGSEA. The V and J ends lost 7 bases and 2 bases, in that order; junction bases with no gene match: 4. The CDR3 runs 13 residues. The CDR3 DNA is TGCAGCGGGGGGACTAGAGCCTACAATGAGCAGTTCTTC. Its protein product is CSGGTRAYNEQFF.

This CDR3 reads CASSPDSGRTEAFF. The CDR3 nucleotides read TGTGCCAGCAGCCCAGACAGTGGACGTACTGAAGCTTTCTTT. This chain joins TRBV9 and TRBJ1-1; D perhaps matches TRBD1 (5 bases). Germline CDR1 and CDR2: SGDLS and YYNGEE. This CDR3 region has 14 residues. V gave up 4 bases and J gave up 5 bases, with 15 bases separating them.

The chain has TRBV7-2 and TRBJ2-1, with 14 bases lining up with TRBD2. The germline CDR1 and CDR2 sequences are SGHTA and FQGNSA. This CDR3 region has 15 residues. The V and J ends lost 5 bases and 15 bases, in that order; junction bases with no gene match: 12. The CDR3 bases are TGTGCCAGCAGCCCCCCGGGACTAGCGGGAGAACGACGGTTCTTC. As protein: CASSPPGLAGERRFF.

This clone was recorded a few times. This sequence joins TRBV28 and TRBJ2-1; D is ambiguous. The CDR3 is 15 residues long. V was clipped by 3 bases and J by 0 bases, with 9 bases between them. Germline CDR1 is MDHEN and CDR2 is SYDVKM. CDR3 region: CASSLIGSSYNEQFF. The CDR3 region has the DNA TGTGCCAGCAGTTTGATTGGATCCTCCTACAATGAGCAGTTCTTC.

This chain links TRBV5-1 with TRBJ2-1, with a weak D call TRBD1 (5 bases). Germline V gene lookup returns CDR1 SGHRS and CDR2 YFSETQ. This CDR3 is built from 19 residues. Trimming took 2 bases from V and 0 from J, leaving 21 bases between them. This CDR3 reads CASSFPDRLSISSYNEQFF. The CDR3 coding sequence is TGCGCCAGCAGCTTTCCTGACAGACTTAGTATTAGCTCCTACAATGAGCAGTTCTTC. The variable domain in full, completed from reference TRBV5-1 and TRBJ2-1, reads KAGVTQTPRYLIKTRGQQVTLSCSPISGHRSVSWYQQTPGQGLQFLFEYFSETQRNKGNFPGRFSGRQFSNSRSEMNVSTLELGDSALYLCASSFPDRLSISSYNEQFFGPGTRLTVL.

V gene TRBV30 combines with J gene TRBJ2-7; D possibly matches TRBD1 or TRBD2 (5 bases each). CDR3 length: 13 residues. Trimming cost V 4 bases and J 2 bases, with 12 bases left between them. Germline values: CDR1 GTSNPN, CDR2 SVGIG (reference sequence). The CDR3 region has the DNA TGTGCCTGGACCCTTGGGGGTACCTACGAGCAGTACTTC. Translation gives CAWTLGGTYEQYF.

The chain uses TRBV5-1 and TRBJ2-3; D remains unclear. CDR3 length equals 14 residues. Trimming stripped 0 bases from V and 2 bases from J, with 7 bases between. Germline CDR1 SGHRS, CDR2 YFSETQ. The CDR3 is CASSLEQTTDTQYF. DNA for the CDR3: TGCGCCAGCAGCTTGGAACAGACCACAGATACGCAGTATTTT.

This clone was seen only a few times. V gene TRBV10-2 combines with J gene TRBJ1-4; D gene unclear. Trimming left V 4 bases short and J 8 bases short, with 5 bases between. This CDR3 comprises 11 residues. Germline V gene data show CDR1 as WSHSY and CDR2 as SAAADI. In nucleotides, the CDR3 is TGCGCCAGCAGTGCGTCGGAAAAACTGTTTTTT. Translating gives CASSASEKLFF.